This T cell receptor beta chain was profiled in a study of shared clonotypes between healthy human individuals. Several immunoSEQ plates received, in even portions, the genomic DNA of each subset. Data came from immunoSEQ multiplex PCR; TCRdb stores just in-frame clones and leaves some out. The table has millions of clones, 85% to 95% seen once; the top ten hold 0.1% to 0.15%. Input material: naive CD4+ T cells sorted from blood. Documented subset: CD45RA+ positively selected. The receptor was derived from a man aged 18 to 29 in good health.

The DNA for the CDR3 is TGTGCCAGCAGTGTCACGGGGGGTAAAGGTGGCTACACCTTC. Its protein product is CASSVTGGKGGYTF. This rearrangement joins TRBV25-1 to TRBJ1-2, with D possibly TRBD1 on 5 matching bases. Germline-derived CDR1 and CDR2 are MGHDK and SYGVNS. Trimming shortened V by 4 bases and J by 7 bases, and 16 bases separated the two germline ends. There are 14 residues in the CDR3.